These 26 T cell receptor beta chains came from one sample sequenced in a study of Graves' ophthalmopathy and Graves' hyperthyroidism. RNA transcripts were the source from which TCR beta CDR3 regions were amplified. Investigators did first-round RT-PCR with HTBI primers, then second-round multiplex PCR. TCRdb fed the multiplex PCR reads into MiXCR, producing one record per CDR3 protein. The sample has some 200,000 distinct CDR3 sequences, around 28% seen once; the top ten hold approximately 8.2%. The specimen sequenced was peripheral blood. The receptor source for this set is a man aged 50 to 60 with Graves' ophthalmopathy.

V usage is TRBV7-2 and J usage is TRBJ2-7; no definite D call. CDR1 and CDR2 from the germline V gene are SGHTA and FQGNSA. Trimming shortened V by 2 bases and J by 2 bases, and 7 bases separated the two germline ends. The CDR3 sequence is 13 residues long. The CDR3 DNA sequence: TGTGCCAGCAGCTTATTTAACCCCTACGAGCAGTACTTC. Translation: CASSLFNPYEQYF. Drawing the rest from reference TRBV7-2 and TRBJ2-7, the complete variable domain is GAGVSQSPSNKVTEKGKDVELRCDPISGHTALYWYRQSLGQGLEFLIYFQGNSAPDKSGLPSDRFSAERTGGSVSTLTIQRTQQEDSAVYLCASSLFNPYEQYFGPGTRLTVT.

This chain connects TRBV30 to TRBJ2-7; TRBD1 is a possible D gene (6 bases). V was clipped by 7 bases and J by 5 bases, with 18 bases between them. The CDR3 covers 13 residues. CDR1 and CDR2 from the germline V gene are GTSNPN and SVGIG (reference sequence). Written as DNA, the CDR3 is TGTGCCTTGACCCCGACAGGTGACAACGAGCAGTACTTC. This encodes CALTPTGDNEQYF.

This clonotype was detected many times. The chain has TRBV13 and TRBJ2-7; no definite D call. Germline V gene sequence: CDR1 PRHDT, CDR2 FYEKMQ (reference sequence). Trimming took 3 bases from V and 4 from J, leaving 7 bases between them. The CDR3 loop spans 12 amino acids. CDR3 loop: CASSFSEYEQYF. Here the CDR3 DNA reads TGTGCCAGCAGCTTCTCGGAGTACGAGCAGTACTTC.

This clonotype was detected ten times or more. The rearrangement links TRBV7-8 to TRBJ2-5; no reliable D call. Looked up from germline, CDR1 is SGHVS and CDR2 is FQNEAQ. Trimming removed 1 base from V and 2 bases from J, with 8 bases in between. The CDR3 is made up of 14 amino acids. As DNA, the CDR3 is TGTGCCAGCAGCTTAGAGGCAGGACAAGAGACCCAGTACTTC. The encoded protein is CASSLEAGQETQYF.

This clonotype was counted at least ten times. The chain couples TRBV4-1 to TRBJ1-1, with 11 bases matching TRBD1. The CDR3 is 15 residues long. Trimming took 1 base from V and 7 from J; bases not matched to a gene: 5. CDR1 is MGHRA and CDR2 is YSYEKL in the germline V gene. The CDR3 DNA is TGCGCCAGCAGCCAAGGATGGACAGGGGGCGATGAAGCTTTCTTT. As protein: CASSQGWTGGDEAFF.

This clonotype occurred many times. The chain combines TRBV19 with TRBJ2-7; the D gene is possibly TRBD2 (6 bases). The CDR3 totals 15 residues. CDR1 LNHDA and CDR2 SQIVND come from the germline V gene (reference sequence). Trimming shortened V by 1 base and J by 7 bases, and 17 bases separated the two germline ends. The CDR3 spells CASSIGMGEVREQYF. The CDR3 DNA reads as TGTGCCAGTAGTATAGGTATGGGGGAGGTCCGGGAGCAGTACTTC. Drawing the rest from reference TRBV19 and TRBJ2-7, the complete variable domain is DGGITQSPKYLFRKEGQNVTLSCEQNLNHDAMYWYRQDPGQGLRLIYYSQIVNDFQKGDIAEGYSVSREKKESFPLTVTSAQKNPTAFYLCASSIGMGEVREQYFGPGTRLTVT.

This clonotype was counted many times. J is TRBJ1-5 and V is TRBV6-1, with D possibly TRBD1 on 6 matching bases. The V gene lost 7 bases and the J gene lost 3 bases, with 13 bases spanning the gap. The CDR3 is made up of 14 amino acids. CDR1 and CDR2 from the germline V gene are MNHNS and SASEGT. CDR3 in DNA: TGTGCCAGCATGAGAGGGGGGATCAATCAGCCCCAGCATTTT. It specifies CASMRGGINQPQHF.

This clonotype was seen repeatedly, ten times or more. The gene calls are TRBV12-3 or TRBV12-4 and TRBJ2-7, with a tentative D call TRBD2 (8 bases). Trimming took off 5 bases at V and 4 bases at J, with 15 bases between the two ends. The CDR3 totals 14 residues. The CDR3 sequence is CASSPGGTAYEQYF. Here the CDR3 DNA reads TGTGCCAGCAGTCCGGGGGGGACAGCATACGAGCAGTACTTC.

This clonotype was seen at least ten times. The chain is built from TRBV28 and TRBJ1-3; D possibly corresponds to TRBD1 (5 bases). The germline V gene has CDR1 MDHEN and CDR2 SYDVKM. This CDR3 is 17 amino acids long. Trimming pared 4 bases from V and 4 bases from J, leaving 20 bases between. The CDR3 spells CASSYPLSPGFGNTIYF. The CDR3 DNA sequence: TGTGCCAGCAGTTACCCCCTCTCGCCAGGGTTCGGAAACACCATATATTTT.

About this clonotype itself: A much larger clone lies one base from this, so it may be a read error. V gene TRBV20-1 combines with J gene TRBJ2-4, with 9 positions matching TRBD2. Germline trimming cut 1 base from V and 10 bases from J; bases unmatched to any gene: 11. This CDR3 spans 15 amino acids. Looked up from germline, CDR1 is DFQATT and CDR2 is SNEGSKA (reference sequence). CDR3 sequence (DNA): TGCAGTGCTAGAGGGCTAGCGGGAATGGGGAAAATTCAGTACTTC. This codes for CSARGLAGMGKIQYF.

The sample holds many counts of this clonotype. This sequence joins TRBV28 and TRBJ2-2, with 8 bases fitting TRBD1. The germline V gene has CDR1 MDHEN and CDR2 SYDVKM. Trimming at V came to 5 bases and at J to 0 bases, leaving 11 bases not matched to a gene. This CDR3 is built from 18 residues. In DNA, the CDR3 is TGTGCCAGCAGTCACCGGACAGGGAAAACCGCGAACACCGGGGAGCTGTTTTTT. This sequence encodes CASSHRTGKTANTGELFF.

CDR3: CASSYQEGSAETQYF. CDR3 nucleotides: TGTGCCAGCAGTTACCAGGAAGGTAGCGCCGAGACCCAGTACTTC. The chain has TRBV6-2 or TRBV6-3 and TRBJ2-5, with D maybe TRBD2 (5 bases). V dropped 2 bases and J dropped 5 bases, with 15 bases sitting between them. Germline V gene sequence: CDR1 MNHEY, CDR2 SVGEGT. The CDR3 has 15 amino acids.

In this sample, this clonotype turned up many times. The gene calls are TRBV6-5 and TRBJ1-3; D unresolved. The CDR3 is 15 amino acids. Per germline, CDR1 MNHEY and CDR2 SVGAGI. Between the trimmed V and J ends, which lost 2 bases and 4 bases, there was a span of 12 bases. The CDR3: CASSYRVHSGNTIYF. The DNA of the CDR3 is TGTGCCAGCAGTTACCGGGTACATTCGGGAAACACCATATATTTT.

This clonotype was seen ten or more times. The chain recombines TRBV7-9 with TRBJ1-1; D remains ambiguous. Germline loops: CDR1 SEHNR, CDR2 FQNEAQ (reference sequence). The V end was cut by 7 bases, the J end by 4 bases, with 19 bases between. This CDR3 has 15 residues. The CDR3 region has the DNA TGTGCCAGCAAACCGGGAGTAAGGGATAGCACTGAAGCTTTCTTT. Its protein product is CASKPGVRDSTEAFF.

This clonotype has ten or more counts. The chain carries TRBV28 and TRBJ1-5; D not certain. Germline V gene data show CDR1 as MDHEN and CDR2 as SYDVKM. V was pared by 5 bases and J by 3 bases, with 11 bases between. The CDR3 consists of 14 residues. The CDR3 loop is CASSPERDNQPQHF. The CDR3, as DNA: TGTGCCAGCAGTCCGGAGCGGGACAATCAGCCCCAGCATTTT.

This clonotype was recorded at least ten times. This chain uses TRBV12-3 or TRBV12-4 with TRBJ1-2, with D perhaps matching TRBD1 (6 bases). The CDR3 runs to 14 residues. Trimming removed 2 bases at V and 6 bases at J, with 13 bases between. The CDR3 is CASSLSGAEDGYTF. The CDR3 nucleotides are TGTGCCAGCAGTTTATCAGGGGCGGAGGATGGCTACACCTTC.

The V call is TRBV5-1, the J call TRBJ1-2; 7 bases line up with TRBD1. Unmatched junction bases numbered 2, after V lost 0 bases and J lost 6 bases. The CDR3 consists of 13 residues. Per the germline V gene, CDR1 is SGHRS and CDR2 is YFSETQ. The CDR3 bases are TGCGCCAGCAGCTTGGAGGGACAGCATGGCTACACCTTC. Residues: CASSLEGQHGYTF.

This clonotype was seen only once. Mismatch with germline at one junction end may stem from a read error. V is TRBV6-2 or TRBV6-3 and J is TRBJ2-7; TRBD2 is a possible D gene (5 bases). CDR1 and CDR2 (germline): MNHEY, SVGEGT. This CDR3 comprises 14 residues. The CDR3 is CASGGTESSYEQYF. CDR3 DNA sequence: TGCGCCAGCGGAGGTACAGAGAGCTCCTACGAGCAGTACTTC.

This clonotype came up many times. The V call is TRBV6-5, the J call TRBJ1-5; D is perhaps TRBD1 (6 bases). The ends were cut back, 5 bases at V and 0 bases at J, with 14 bases in the middle. Per germline, CDR1 MNHEY and CDR2 SVGAGI. This CDR3 is 16 amino acids long. The CDR3 spells CASSRSGVYSNQPQHF. Here the CDR3 DNA reads TGTGCCAGCAGTAGGTCAGGGGTTTATAGCAATCAGCCCCAGCATTTT.

V is TRBV7-8 and J is TRBJ2-5; 9 bases agree with TRBD2. V dropped 2 bases and J dropped 7; count of bases not matched to a gene: 14. The length of the CDR3 is 17 residues. Germline V gene data show CDR1 as SGHVS and CDR2 as FQNEAQ. The CDR3 nucleotides are TGTGCCAGCAGCTTATCGGCGAGACTAGCGGCTAGGGGGACCCAGTACTTC. This translates into CASSLSARLAARGTQYF.

The chain links TRBV7-2 to TRBJ2-5, with 8 positions matching TRBD2. Germline-derived CDR1 and CDR2 are SGHTA and FQGNSA. Germline trimming cut 1 base from V and 7 bases from J; bases unmatched to any gene: 2. The CDR3 extends over 13 amino acids. CDR3 residues: CASSLERELTQYF. As DNA, the CDR3 is TGTGCCAGCAGCTTAGAGCGGGAGTTGACCCAGTACTTC.

This clonotype was found many times. The chain recombines TRBV7-9 with TRBJ2-7; D possibly corresponds to TRBD1 (6 bases). The CDR3 sequence is 13 residues long. V was clipped by 6 bases and J by 0 bases, with 9 bases between them. CDR1 and CDR2 from the germline V gene are SEHNR and FQNEAQ (reference sequence). CDR3 residues: CASRTGPSYEQYF. The CDR3 coding sequence is TGTGCCAGCAGAACAGGGCCCTCCTACGAGCAGTACTTC.

In its sample, this clonotype was seen many times. V usage is TRBV20-1 and J usage is TRBJ2-7, with TRBD2 identical over 11 bases. This CDR3 has 17 amino acids. The trim removed 1 base at V and 0 bases at J, leaving 8 bases unmatched. Germline V gives CDR1 DFQATT, CDR2 SNEGSKA (reference sequence). The CDR3 sequence: CSARVTLAGGPSYEQYF. CDR3 nucleotide sequence: TGCAGTGCTAGAGTGACCCTAGCGGGAGGACCCTCCTACGAGCAGTACTTC.

This clonotype was observed a single time. The chain carries TRBV12-3 or TRBV12-4 and TRBJ2-5; possibly TRBD2 for D (6 bases). With 0 bases removed from V and 1 base from J, the gap between germline ends came to 18 bases. The CDR3 consists of 18 residues. CDR3 DNA sequence: TGTGCCAGCAGTTTAGCGGAGGGAACGTTTGGGTCCCAAGAGACCCAGTACTTC. It yields the protein CASSLAEGTFGSQETQYF.

The rearrangement joins TRBV20-1 to TRBJ1-5; unclear D gene. Germline lookup yields CDR1 DFQATT and CDR2 SNEGSKA (reference sequence). The CDR3 has 14 amino acids. V was shortened by 5 bases and J by 6 bases, with 17 bases between the two germline ends. The CDR3 sequence is CSALPVGGLQPQHF. The CDR3 DNA reads TGCAGTGCTCTGCCGGTGGGAGGACTTCAGCCCCAGCATTTT.

The rearrangement joins TRBV11-2 to TRBJ2-7; D may correspond to TRBD1 or TRBD2 (5 bases each). Germline V gene lookup returns CDR1 SGHAT and CDR2 FQNNGV. This CDR3 has 15 amino acids. Deletions cut 2 bases from V and 2 bases from J, with 13 bases between. For the CDR3, the DNA is TGTGCCAGCAGCTTAAGGGGACCCGGCCCCTACGAGCAGTACTTC. Translation gives CASSLRGPGPYEQYF.